This T cell receptor (beta chain) was identified during a study of blood T cell repertoires in COVID-19. Study in general: Sites in the United States, Italy and Spain provided acute and convalescent COVID-19 samples.

As handled by the study authors: Estimated nucleated cell counts came from reference gene primer amplification. The assay was immunoSEQ multiplex PCR, and TCRdb's table has in-frame clones only and misses some. V, J and clone size derive from that table, while D and trimming were established from the DNA sequence. This sample has hundreds of thousands of clones; around 90% occur once, and the top ten carry more than 0.85%. One Seattle source followed patients from active infection through their disease course. Material: peripheral blood. The clonotype comes from a woman aged 35 to 49 with COVID-19, enrolled during active disease.

The CDR3 DNA reads as TGTGCCAGCAGCTTATATAGCAATCAGCCCCAGCATTTT. Protein: CASSLYSNQPQHF. V gene TRBV11-2 combines with J gene TRBJ1-5; D gene unclear. The CDR3 is 13 residues long. The V gene lost 2 bases and the J gene lost 0 bases, with 2 bases spanning the gap. Germline CDR1 is SGHAT and CDR2 is FQNNGV.